A single sample is the source of the 21 T cell receptor beta chains below, sequenced in a study of post-analysis software for immune sequencing data. The TCR beta cDNA libraries contained unique molecular identifiers. TCRdb re-called the PCR reads with MiXCR, one entry per CDR3 protein. Of roughly 400,000 distinct CDR3 sequences in the sample, less than 40% are singletons; the top ten hold 6% to 9%. Study-wide points: Patients had higher frequencies than controls of about five TRBV segments, including TRBV5-6, TRBV5-1 and TRBV20-1.

For these TCRs, the target antigens are not known. The specimen was blood. These receptors originate from a girl aged 2-9 years with multiple sclerosis.

The genes are TRBV7-2 and TRBJ2-7, with 14 bases aligning to TRBD2. CDR1 SGHTA and CDR2 FQGNSA come from the germline V gene. There are 18 residues in the CDR3. Germline trimming cut 1 base from V and 0 bases from J; bases unmatched to any gene: 5. The CDR3 spells CASSLDGTSGGVSYEQYF. For the CDR3, the DNA is TGTGCCAGCAGCTTAGATGGGACTAGCGGGGGAGTCTCCTACGAGCAGTACTTC.

V gene TRBV28 combines with J gene TRBJ2-1; D is possibly TRBD1 or TRBD2 (6 bases each). The ends were cut back, 4 bases at V and 0 bases at J, with 16 bases in the middle. CDR1 and CDR2 (germline): MDHEN, SYDVKM. The CDR3 length is 17 residues. CDR3 bases: TGTGCCAGCAGTTACCCCGGGGGCCAACCCTCCTACAATGAGCAGTTCTTC. Amino acids: CASSYPGGQPSYNEQFF.

This clonotype was picked up a small number of times. This chain joins TRBV20-1 and TRBJ2-1, with D perhaps matching TRBD1 or TRBD2 (5 bases each). This CDR3 comprises 14 residues. V lost 3 bases, J lost 1 base, and 10 bases lay in between. Looked up from germline, CDR1 is DFQATT and CDR2 is SNEGSKA (reference sequence). The CDR3 loop is CSASGDGSYNEQFF. The CDR3 nucleotides are TGCAGTGCTAGTGGGGACGGGTCCTACAATGAGCAGTTCTTC.

CDR3 in amino acids: CASSSGGGFSYEQYF. As DNA, the CDR3 is TGTGCCAGCAGCTCGGGCGGCGGGTTCTCCTACGAGCAGTACTTC. V is TRBV7-2 and J is TRBJ2-7, with D maybe TRBD2 (5 bases). Germline CDR1 and CDR2: SGHTA and FQGNSA. This CDR3 has 15 amino acids. The germline V and J ends were trimmed by 4 bases and 0 bases, with 13 bases remaining between them. The full variable domain, with the rest looked up from reference TRBV7-2 and TRBJ2-7, is GAGVSQSPSNKVTEKGKDVELRCDPISGHTALYWYRQSLGQGLEFLIYFQGNSAPDKSGLPSDRFSAERTGGSVSTLTIQRTQQEDSAVYLCASSSGGGFSYEQYFGPGTRLTVT.

The gene calls are TRBV7-9 and TRBJ2-3; D is undetermined. V lost 7 bases, J lost 1 base, and 15 bases lay in between. The CDR3 extends over 15 amino acids. Germline V lookup: CDR1 SEHNR, CDR2 FQNEAQ (reference sequence). As DNA, the CDR3 is TGTGCCAGCATCCCTACTTTAACCGGCACAGATACGCAGTATTTT. The encoded protein is CASIPTLTGTDTQYF.

The J gene is TRBJ2-2, the V gene TRBV6-2 or TRBV6-3; D may be TRBD1 (5 bases). V was trimmed by 6 bases and J by 2 bases, leaving 16 bases between them. Germline V gene data show CDR1 as MNHEY and CDR2 as SVGEGT. CDR3 size: 16 residues. DNA of the CDR3: TGTGCCAGCAGCCACCGTGGGGCAGTAAACACCGGGGAGCTGTTTTTT. This gives the protein CASSHRGAVNTGELFF.

This chain links TRBV29-1 with TRBJ2-3; no definite D call. Trimming pared 7 bases from V and 0 bases from J, leaving 8 bases between. This CDR3 spans 12 amino acids. Germline V CDR1 and CDR2: SQVTM, ANQGSEA. DNA of the CDR3: TGCAGCGGCCTCGGAAGCACAGATACGCAGTATTTT. Protein sequence: CSGLGSTDTQYF.

This rearrangement joins TRBV5-1 to TRBJ2-3; D is perhaps TRBD2 (5 bases). Germline CDR1 and CDR2: SGHRS and YFSETQ. Trimming stripped 4 bases from V and 5 bases from J, with 17 bases between. CDR3 size: 15 residues. The CDR3 sequence is CASSRMGDLLDTQYF. The DNA of the CDR3 is TGCGCCAGCAGCCGGATGGGAGACTTACTAGATACGCAGTATTTT.

The rearrangement joins TRBV19 to TRBJ2-1; D is possibly TRBD2 (5 bases). CDR1 and CDR2 (germline): LNHDA, SQIVND (reference sequence). The length of the CDR3 is 15 residues. V lost 4 bases and J lost 3, with 13 bases in between. In DNA form, the CDR3 reads TGTGCCAGTAGTAGCAGCCCACGGGGCTACAATGAGCAGTTCTTC. It specifies CASSSSPRGYNEQFF.

There are a few counts of this clonotype. V usage is TRBV28 and J usage is TRBJ2-7, with D hard to call. Trimming shortened V by 6 bases and J by 0 bases, and 18 bases separated the two germline ends. This CDR3 contains 16 residues. Germline V lookup: CDR1 MDHEN, CDR2 SYDVKM. The chain's CDR3 is CASSPTLGISSYEQYF. In DNA form, the CDR3 reads TGTGCCAGCAGCCCGACCTTGGGGATTAGCTCCTACGAGCAGTACTTC.

V gene TRBV18 combines with J gene TRBJ2-5; D uncertain. The V gene's germline CDR1 is KGHSH and CDR2 LQKENI. The CDR3 contains 14 residues. V was trimmed by 0 bases and J by 0 bases, leaving 5 bases between them. CDR3 in amino acids: CASSPPYNQETQYF. The CDR3 DNA is TGTGCCAGCTCACCACCCTATAACCAAGAGACCCAGTACTTC.

In its sample, this clonotype was seen once. An end of the junction differs from the germline gene, which may be a read error. V is TRBV27 and J is TRBJ1-5, with D unresolved. CDR1 is MNHEY, CDR2 SMNVEV, per germline (reference sequence). The CDR3 loop spans 12 amino acids. The CDR3 DNA is TGTGCCAACAGTCATAGCAATCAGCCCCAGCATTTT. It translates to CANSHSNQPQHF.

A few counts support this clonotype. This chain uses TRBV12-3 or TRBV12-4 with TRBJ2-7; 9 bases agree with TRBD2. V lost 5 bases and J lost 0; bases outside the gene matches: 17. This CDR3 spans 19 amino acids. CDR3 region: CASSPSQTGRLAVSYEQYF. The CDR3, as DNA: TGTGCCAGCAGTCCAAGCCAAACCGGACGACTAGCGGTCTCCTACGAGCAGTACTTC.

This clonotype turned up a few times. This rearrangement joins TRBV20-1 to TRBJ1-2; D is undetermined. This CDR3 spans 11 amino acids. Trimming shortened V by 3 bases and J by 4 bases, and 6 bases separated the two germline ends. CDR1 DFQATT and CDR2 SNEGSKA come from the germline V gene (reference sequence). CDR3 sequence: CSASQSYGYTF. The CDR3 bases are TGCAGTGCTAGCCAGTCCTATGGCTACACCTTC.

This clonotype was picked up a small number of times. This chain connects TRBV7-2 to TRBJ1-5; no reliable D call. V shed 5 bases and J shed 4 bases, with 12 bases lying between them. The CDR3 length is 14 residues. CDR1 is SGHTA, CDR2 FQGNSA, per germline. CDR3 in DNA: TGTGCCAGCAGCCAAAACCAAGGGAATCAGCCCCAGCATTTT. It specifies CASSQNQGNQPQHF.

This clonotype was picked up a small number of times. The V call is TRBV5-5, the J call TRBJ2-3; 7 positions match TRBD2. This CDR3 has 15 residues. CDR1 and CDR2 from the germline V gene are SGHKS and YYEKEE (reference sequence). Germline trimming cut 5 bases from V and 2 bases from J; bases unmatched to any gene: 8. The CDR3 protein is CASSLAAKSTDTQYF. The CDR3 bases are TGTGCCAGCAGTCTAGCGGCTAAATCCACAGATACGCAGTATTTT.

This clonotype was seen more than once but under ten times. The chain has TRBV10-3 and TRBJ2-7; the D gene is possibly TRBD1 (5 bases). The CDR3 totals 17 residues. Trimming removed 5 bases at V and 1 base at J, with 21 bases between. Looked up from germline, CDR1 is ENHRY and CDR2 is SYGVKD. CDR3 residues: CAISPRAISTPSYEQYF. The CDR3 nucleotides read TGTGCCATCAGTCCCAGGGCGATCTCCACCCCATCCTACGAGCAGTACTTC.

This sequence joins TRBV18 and TRBJ1-4, with D possibly being TRBD1 (5 bases). Deletions cut 6 bases from V and 5 bases from J, with 13 bases between. Germline CDR1 KGHSH, CDR2 LQKENI. CDR3 length equals 14 residues. The CDR3 region is CASSPRDGNEKLFF. The DNA of the CDR3 is TGTGCCAGCTCTCCCCGGGACGGAAATGAAAAACTGTTTTTT. Variable domain in full (rest from reference TRBV18 and TRBJ1-4): NAGVMQNPRHLVRRRGQEARLRCSPMKGHSHVYWYRQLPEEGLKFMVYLQKENIIDESGMPKERFSAEFPKEGPSILRIQQVVRGDSAAYFCASSPRDGNEKLFFGSGTQLSVL.

V gene TRBV20-1 combines with J gene TRBJ2-3; 10 bases fit TRBD1. Losses at the gene ends were 5 bases for V and 3 bases for J; bases not matched to a gene: 14. Germline V gene sequence: CDR1 DFQATT, CDR2 SNEGSKA (reference sequence). The CDR3 has 17 amino acids. The CDR3 region has the DNA TGCAGTGCTGGTTCCCACGAGTGGACAGGGGGTACAGATACGCAGTATTTT. Encoded protein: CSAGSHEWTGGTDTQYF.

This clonotype occurred a few times. The chain carries TRBV11-2 and TRBJ2-1, with 8 bases identical to TRBD2. This CDR3 region has 16 residues. Germline V lookup: CDR1 SGHAT, CDR2 FQNNGV. Germline trimming cut 1 base from V and 9 bases from J; bases unmatched to any gene: 11. This CDR3 reads CASSLVPLTGGGEQFF. The CDR3 DNA is TGTGCCAGCAGCTTAGTCCCTCTAACCGGGGGGGGTGAGCAGTTCTTC.

This clonotype appeared a few times. The J gene is TRBJ2-1, the V gene TRBV11-1; D perhaps matches TRBD1 (6 bases). CDR3 size: 17 residues. Germline CDR1 reads SGHAT; CDR2 reads FQDESV (reference sequence). Trimming pared 5 bases from V and 3 bases from J, leaving 20 bases between. This CDR3 is CASSTDPGTFFYNEQFF. CDR3 nucleotide sequence: TGTGCCAGCAGCACGGATCCTGGGACATTCTTCTACAATGAGCAGTTCTTC.